This TCR beta chain was recovered during a study of blood T cells in healthy people across ages. The CDR3 totals 15 residues. Germline CDR1 reads MGHDK; CDR2 reads SYGVNS. V lost 3 bases to trimming and J lost 9 bases; unmatched junction nucleotides: 7. A J-beta primer mix and a sample-barcoded 5' primer were used in a second PCR of roughly 6 to 12 cycles. TCRdb passed the 5' RACE reads through MiXCR, listing each CDR3 protein once. The table includes over 1,500,000 distinct CDR3 sequences, just under 50% detected once. Source material: blood. The chain has TRBV25-1 and TRBJ2-1, with TRBD2 identical over 11 bases. This receptor was taken from a middle-aged woman in good health. The CDR3 sequence: CASSERSGGALEQFF. The CDR3 DNA follows: TGTGCCAGCAGTGAGCGTAGCGGGGGGGCGCTTGAGCAGTTCTTC.